These T cell receptor beta chains were read from a single sample in a study of blood T cell repertoires in COVID-19. Clones were sequenced by immunoSEQ multiplex PCR, and TCRdb holds only the in-frame ones, with some missing. The sample carries 250,000 to 350,000 clones, 70% to 90% recorded once. The sample taken for sequencing was peripheral blood. These receptors were collected from a woman aged 45-65 years with COVID-19, enrolled during active disease. Each CDR3 is given with its conserved first and last residue. The order of the fields is clone size, V gene, J gene, D gene, CDR3 DNA, CDR3 protein. A D gene is named only where the DNA matches it firmly. Size values are once, few and many counts, or a class for expanded clones, and some rows have none.

-	TRBV2	TRBJ1-2	-	TGTGCCAGCAGTCTATTACAGGGTGGCGGTTACACCTTC	CASSLLQGGGYTF
-	TRBV28	TRBJ2-7	-	TGTGCCAGCAGTTTCGGTCCTTACGAGCAGTACTTC	CASSFGPYEQYF
-	TRBV5-1	TRBJ2-1	TRBD2	TGCGCCAGCAGCACCTTAGCGGGATTCTCCTACAATGAGCAGTTCTTC	CASSTLAGFSYNEQFF
-	TRBV20-1	TRBJ1-1	-	TGCAGTGCCAGTAAGCAAATGAACACTGAAGCTTTCTTT	CSASKQMNTEAFF
-	TRBV29-1	TRBJ1-2	-	TGCAGCGTTGAAGGCCGAGCTAACTATGGCTACACCTTC	CSVEGRANYGYTF
many	TRBV11-2	TRBJ1-1	TRBD1	TGTGCCAGCAGCTTATACACAGGGGGCGCAGCTGAAGCTTTCTTT	CASSLYTGGAAEAFF
-	TRBV27	TRBJ2-2	TRBD2	TGTGCCAGCAGTTCTGAAGGACTAGCGGGAGCGGTCGGGGAGCTGTTTTTT	CASSSEGLAGAVGELFF
-	TRBV3-1/TRBV3-2	TRBJ2-4	-	TGTGCCAGCAGCCATACGACTAGGGGAAACATTCAGTACTTC	CASSHTTRGNIQYF
-	TRBV11-2	TRBJ2-7	-	TGTGCCAGCAGCTTATATGGAGGGAACGAGCAGTACTTC	CASSLYGGNEQYF
-	TRBV18	TRBJ1-1	-	TGTGCCAGCTCACCCTCCCTACAGGGTGGTCCGAAAGAAGCTTTCTTT	CASSPSLQGGPKEAFF
-	TRBV6-1	TRBJ2-6	TRBD1	TGTGCCAGCAGTGCCCGGGACAGGGGCGCGGGAGGGGCCAACGTCCTGACTTTC	CASSARDRGAGGANVLTF
-	TRBV5-6	TRBJ2-3	TRBD2	TGTGCCAGCAGCTTTCTTAGCGGGGGGAACACAGATACGCAGTATTTT	CASSFLSGGNTDTQYF
-	TRBV25-1	TRBJ1-6	-	TGTGCCACCATGCCCGGGACATATTCACCCCTCCACTTT	CATMPGTYSPLHF
-	TRBV4-1	TRBJ1-2	-	TGCGCCAGCAGCCAAGATTTTGGAGCGGGGGTCCTCTATGGCTACACCTTC	CASSQDFGAGVLYGYTF
-	TRBV2	TRBJ2-1	TRBD1	TGTGCCAGCAGTGAAGAGACAGGGAGTTATATTGAGCAGTTCTTC	CASSEETGSYIEQFF
-	TRBV27	TRBJ2-6	-	TGTGCCAGCACCCCATCTGGGGCCAACGTCCTGACTTTC	CASTPSGANVLTF
-	TRBV11-3	TRBJ1-4	TRBD1	TGTGCCAGCAGCAGAGCAAGGACAGGGAATGAAAAACTGTTTTTT	CASSRARTGNEKLFF
once	TRBV6-1	TRBJ2-1	TRBD2	TGTGCCAGCAGTGGAGGACTAGCGGGCATATACAATGAGCAGTTCTTC	CASSGGLAGIYNEQFF
few	TRBV30	TRBJ2-7	-	TGTGCCTGGAGTTTTAGGGAGGCCGGGCGTGAGCAGTACTTC	CAWSFREAGREQYF
few	TRBV6-2/TRBV6-3	TRBJ1-1	-	TGTGCCAGCAGCCCGACAGTGAACACTGAAGCTTTCTTT	CASSPTVNTEAFF
once	TRBV7-2	TRBJ2-3	TRBD2	TGTGCCAGCAGCTTTGGGACTAGCGGGAGGGCCGCGGTTACGCAGTATTTT	CASSFGTSGRAAVTQYF
-	TRBV4-1	TRBJ1-1	TRBD1	TGCGCCAGCAGCCAAGGGGACAGGGGAGCTGAAGCTTTCTTT	CASSQGDRGAEAFF
-	TRBV7-2	TRBJ2-1	-	TGTGCCAGCAGCTTTCTAGAGCCCAATGAGCAGTTCTTC	CASSFLEPNEQFF
-	TRBV19	TRBJ2-7	-	TGTGCCAGTAGCCCCCAGACAGGACCCTACGAGCAGTACTTC	CASSPQTGPYEQYF
-	TRBV20-1	TRBJ2-3	TRBD2	TGCAGTGCTAGTTATCTAGCGGGAGGCGGCACAGATACGCAGTATTTT	CSASYLAGGGTDTQYF
-	TRBV28	TRBJ1-1	TRBD1	TGTGCCAGCAGCTACCATATCACCTTACAGGGGCCCAACACTGAAGCTTTCTTT	CASSYHITLQGPNTEAFF
-	TRBV6-5	TRBJ1-1	-	TGTGCCAGCAGATCAACGGGACACCTGAACACTGAAGCTTTCTTT	CASRSTGHLNTEAFF